Listed below are T cell receptor beta chains from one sample, sequenced in a study of cytomegalovirus exposure and HLA in healthy donors. The data were produced by immunoSEQ multiplex PCR, yet TCRdb's version contains in-frame clones alone and is incomplete. The sample has approximately 120,000 clones; roughly 67% are singletons. The specimen sequenced was PBMCs. The source is a man between 40 and 49 years old in good health and CMV-seronegative. The CDR3 runs from the conserved cysteine through the conserved F or W. Size tells how often a clone was seen (once, few, many) or the class of an expanded clone, and some rows leave it out.

v_gene	j_gene	abundance	CDR3aa
TRBV6-5	TRBJ1-5	NA	CASSPGYGNQPQHF
TRBV6-5	TRBJ1-1	NA	CASSPRQAEGEAFF
TRBV30	TRBJ2-2	NA	CACVREASGGAVAGELFF
TRBV7-9	TRBJ1-5	NA	CASSRTSQPQHF
TRBV5-1	TRBJ2-7	NA	CASSLDKGKYEQYF
TRBV4-2	TRBJ1-1	NA	CASSSTTEGVDTEAFF
TRBV7-9	TRBJ2-1	NA	CASSAHRGFNEQFF
TRBV4-1	TRBJ2-5	NA	CASSQPGTRGGETQYF
TRBV19	TRBJ1-1	once	CASSMMRVERTEAFF
TRBV28	TRBJ1-2	NA	CASSLGLTLRGYTF
TRBV6-4	TRBJ1-6	NA	CASSDSGEGVNSPLHF
TRBV5-1	TRBJ1-4	medium-sized	CASSQTEKREKLFF
TRBV10-3	TRBJ1-1	NA	CAISERGGRTEAFF
TRBV5-1	TRBJ2-1	NA	CASSLTGGSYNEQFF
TRBV5-1	TRBJ2-5	NA	CASSEPGLPAQYF
TRBV5-1	TRBJ2-5	NA	CASSPGPAGAQETQYF
TRBV7-2	TRBJ2-5	NA	CASSLLQGVGETQYF
TRBV30	TRBJ1-2	NA	CAWSVLLPRGHYGYTF
TRBV30	TRBJ1-3	NA	CAWNTYSGNTIYF
TRBV5-1	TRBJ1-1	NA	CASSLVQGARTEAFF
TRBV27	TRBJ2-3	few	CASSPQTTDTQYF
TRBV27	TRBJ1-4	NA	CASSSLQGAPQYGEKLFF
TRBV9	TRBJ1-6	NA	CASSVMYRDSPLHF
TRBV27	TRBJ1-6	NA	CASSLRQGLSPNSPLHF
TRBV11-2	TRBJ1-5	NA	CASSLESGAYPQHF
TRBV6-1	TRBJ1-5	NA	CASSELRAEMGQPQHF
TRBV6-5	NA	once	CASTAGNTYEQYF
TRBV2	TRBJ1-4	NA	CALREPEKLFF
TRBV11-3	TRBJ2-5	few	CASSLGGTRGETQYF